Below, one T cell receptor (beta chain) is given with its context. Its cognate antigen has yet to be identified. No base quality values were provided; no much bigger clone lies one nucleotide off. Measured from the cysteine to the phenylalanine, the CDR3 is 17 residues long. Just CDR3 DNA is preserved here, 51 bases in frame from base 1. Trimming costs V 0 bases and J 0 bases, and their ends lie 12 bases apart. The germline V gene encodes CDR1 MNHNS and CDR2 SASEGT. Using the deep immunoSEQ assay, TCR CDR3 regions were amplified from genomic DNA by multiplex PCR. Extracted genomic DNA from each cell subset was distributed evenly across all wells of several immunoSEQ 96-well plates, and each plate was treated as a replicate. For sorted subsets, around 0.2 ug of genomic DNA, equivalent to 25,000 to 35,000 T cell genomes, went into each replicate PCR. The purified libraries were quantified using a Qubit 3.0 fluorometer, sized with a Bioanalyzer 2100, and then quantified again using the KAPA Library Quantification kit. A separate single-read 150-cycle Illumina NextSeq 550 flow cell was used to sequence each immunoSEQ 96-well plate. The paper's processing steps were these. Because only junctional sequences without quality scores were contained in the immunoSEQ output, filtering matching that applied to full-length reads could not be performed. Sequences were annotated with PyIR, a Python wrapper for IgBLAST v1.9, and V/J genes and CDR3 were assigned using IMGT germline references. Reads were filtered out if the reads had weak V/J assignments (E-value above 1e-6), no CDR3, stop codons, out-of-frame junctions, or ambiguous translated residues. V3J clonotypes were defined by identical inferred V gene, J gene, and CDR3 amino acid sequence. Percentage overlap between repertoires was calculated by dividing the number of shared unique clonotypes by the size of the smaller repertoire. Richness of each repertoire was evaluated using RTK rarefaction, the Chao1 estimator, and Recon v2.1 estimates of unobserved clonotypes. For all TCRbeta clonotypes obtained by the gDNA method from a handful of donors, generation probabilities were computed with OLGA. The table was pulled from immuneACCESS by TCRdb, which kept in-frame rearrangements only. Such tables lose some clones; where checked, under half of the loss comes from unresolved V genes, and the rest has no known cause. V and J calls plus clone size are reproduced from that table; the DNA served to infer D and trimming. This sample gives over 850,000 clones in total; approximately 80% of them show up just once. The top ten clonotypes cover 0.5% to 0.6% of the sample.

This specimen comes from a study of shared clonotypes between healthy human individuals (dated by TCRdb to about 2020). Describing the broader study: The cohort included three men and a couple of women between 18 and 49 years of age. For each donor, CD4 naive and CD4 memory were each given three plates, CD8 naive was given two plates, and CD8 memory was given one plate. Blood TCR repertoires of five healthy adults were deeply sequenced to estimate repertoire size and the extent of clonotype sharing between individuals. Different laboratories and diverse techniques were used to prepare libraries and sequence TCR repertoires, to increase sequencing depth and limit assay-specific biases. Leukapheresis yielded between about 0.85 and 9 billion PBMCs per donor. The full study reports these points: Naive subsets generally had larger estimated clonotype richness than memory subsets did. Clonotypes shared by all four sorted-subset donors showed higher generation probabilities than non-shared clonotypes. Because the study included only a small number of donors, the genetic and exposure-history diversity represented was limited. Even with the large sequencing depth, rarefaction of the sorted-subset datasets indicated that sequencing was incomplete. Pairwise subsampling led to the expectation that sequencing depth would affect the degree of clonotype sharing among donors. Only blood was sampled, and tissue TCR repertoires likely differ from those in blood. Across several donors, approximately 5% of naive CD4, approximately 3.6% of naive CD8, about 2.3% of memory CD4, and about 0.4% of memory CD8 clonotypes were shared.

Donors were healthy HIV-negative adults with no recently reported acute infections or vaccinations. Every donor was a Caucasian adult living in Nashville, Tennessee, USA. Magnetic negative selection was used to enrich CD4+ T cells, after which naive cells were positively selected on CD45RA and the negative fraction became the memory subset. Blood was obtained by leukapheresis, after which PBMCs were separated by Ficoll-Histopaque density gradient centrifugation and cryopreserved in liquid nitrogen vapor phase. Purity and quantity of every magnetically sorted T cell population were checked by analytical flow cytometry. Genomic DNA was isolated from every sorted fraction and measured by UV absorbance on a Nanodrop 2000c.

The sequenced sample consisted of memory CD4+ T cells from PBMCs. The cell subset or site label of this sample denotes: CD45RA-negative fraction. Recombination joined TRBV6-1 with TRBJ2-4; no D segment can be confidently identified. The clonotype was recovered from a man between 18 and 29 years old in good health. Some clones in this sample may be carry-over from other donors' samples. In nucleotides, the sequence is TGTGCCAGCAGTGAAGCGCTAACAGACATAGCCAAAAACATTCAGTACTTC. It translates to CASSEALTDIAKNIQYF.